Presented here are 14 T cell receptor beta chains from one specimen sequenced in a study of T cells after yellow fever vaccination. TCRdb processed the 5' RACE reads anew with MiXCR; each CDR3 protein has one entry. This sample carries hundreds of thousands of distinct CDR3 sequences, 9% to 15% of them seen once, and the ten largest clones take 14% to 15%. The material was PBMCs, obtained on the day of the yellow fever booster vaccination. These receptors were obtained from a man aged 25-45 years who received the YFV17D yellow fever vaccine.

J is TRBJ1-5 and V is TRBV11-2; D gene uncertain. Per the germline V gene, CDR1 is SGHAT and CDR2 is FQNNGV. The CDR3 has 15 amino acids. V was trimmed by 1 base and J by 1 base, leaving 8 bases between them. The CDR3 nucleotides are TGTGCCAGCAGCTTAGGCCTGCAGAGCAATCAGCCCCAGCATTTT. Its translation is CASSLGLQSNQPQHF.

The chain carries TRBV5-1 and TRBJ2-1, with D possibly being TRBD2 (6 bases). V was cut by 8 bases and J by 7 bases, with 16 bases left in between. The germline V gene encodes CDR1 SGHRS and CDR2 YFSETQ. This CDR3 spans 13 amino acids. CDR3 protein: CASRREPKNEQFF. Written as DNA, the CDR3 is TGCGCCAGTCGGCGGGAACCGAAAAATGAGCAGTTCTTC.

The rearrangement joins TRBV6-2 or TRBV6-3 to TRBJ1-2; D gene unclear. V was cut by 2 bases and J by 8 bases, with 15 bases left in between. Germline V gene lookup returns CDR1 MNHEY and CDR2 SVGEGT. The CDR3 is made up of 14 amino acids. The CDR3 DNA reads TGTGCCAGCAGTTACGGGATGTCGGGCGGCGGCTACACCTTC. Its translation: CASSYGMSGGGYTF.

This clonotype was counted ten times or more. V is TRBV5-1 and J is TRBJ2-1; D ambiguous. Trimming removed 4 bases at V and 6 bases at J, with 17 bases between. CDR3 length: 15 amino acids. CDR1 and CDR2 from the germline V gene are SGHRS and YFSETQ. The CDR3 sequence is CASSPTDYQRNEQFF. As DNA, the CDR3 is TGCGCCAGCAGCCCCACGGATTACCAACGCAATGAGCAGTTCTTC.

This clonotype appeared many times. This chain connects TRBV5-4 to TRBJ2-7, with D perhaps TRBD1 (6 bases). CDR1 is SGHNT and CDR2 is YYREEE in the germline V gene (reference sequence). The CDR3 contains 17 residues. The ends were cut back, 4 bases at V and 6 bases at J, with 26 bases in the middle. CDR3 in amino acids: CASSLILTQTGLREQYF. CDR3 DNA: TGTGCCAGCAGCCTCATCCTAACTCAGACAGGTCTTCGCGAGCAGTACTTC.

The rearrangement links TRBV7-2 to TRBJ2-1; 8 bases agree with TRBD2. J gave up 4 bases and V 5 bases, and 7 bases lay outside the gene matches. CDR1 is SGHTA, CDR2 FQGNSA, per germline. The CDR3 length is 15 residues. The CDR3 loop reads CASSRSGLVYNEQFF. CDR3 coding DNA: TGTGCCAGCAGCCGATCGGGACTAGTTTACAATGAGCAGTTCTTC.

The chain employs TRBV5-1 and TRBJ2-5; 10 nucleotides line up with TRBD2. V shed 4 bases and J 3 bases; nucleotides not matched to a gene: 6. The V gene's germline CDR1 is SGHRS and CDR2 YFSETQ. This CDR3 is 15 amino acids long. CDR3 residues: CASSNPGLAEETQYF. The CDR3 region has the DNA TGCGCCAGCAGCAACCCCGGACTAGCGGAAGAGACCCAGTACTTC.

This clonotype was seen only a few times. V and J are TRBV5-1 and TRBJ2-7; perhaps TRBD1 as D (5 bases). The CDR3 length is 14 residues. Germline V gene sequence: CDR1 SGHRS, CDR2 YFSETQ. The germline V and J ends were trimmed by 0 bases and 4 bases, with 11 bases remaining between them. Here the CDR3 reads CASSLADPGYEQYF. As DNA, the CDR3 is TGCGCCAGCAGCTTGGCAGACCCAGGGTACGAGCAGTACTTC.

The chain has TRBV7-2 and TRBJ1-2; TRBD1 might be the D (6 bases). Trimming cost V 3 bases and J 6 bases, with 17 bases left between them. The CDR3 is 15 amino acids. Germline values: CDR1 SGHTA, CDR2 FQGNSA. CDR3 in amino acids: CASSFRDTELDGYTF. Here the CDR3 DNA reads TGTGCCAGCAGCTTCCGGGACACGGAGCTGGATGGCTACACCTTC.

This clonotype was found a few times. J is TRBJ2-5 and V is TRBV9; 8 nucleotides agree with TRBD1. In germline, CDR1 is SGDLS, CDR2 YYNGEE. V dropped 3 bases and J dropped 5; count of bases not matched to a gene: 12. This CDR3 region has 16 residues. CDR3: CASSADGQGSVETQYF. Here the CDR3 DNA reads TGTGCCAGCAGCGCTGACGGACAGGGTAGTGTTGAGACCCAGTACTTC.

This clonotype came up a few times. CDR3 coding DNA: TGTGCCAGCAGCCAATCTTCTGAGACCCAGTACTTC. This encodes CASSQSSETQYF. The V and J genes are TRBV3-1 and TRBJ2-5; D is undetermined. Trimming left V 2 bases short and J 5 bases short, with 6 bases between. Germline CDR1 LGHDT, CDR2 YNNKEL (reference sequence). The CDR3 contains 12 residues.

The chain carries TRBV5-6 and TRBJ2-2; D could derive from TRBD1 or TRBD2 (5 bases each). The V gene lost 0 bases and the J gene lost 3 bases, with 15 bases spanning the gap. CDR1 and CDR2 (germline): SGHDT, YYEEEE. The CDR3 runs to 17 residues. In DNA, the CDR3 is TGTGCCAGCAGCTTGGAAGGGGCGGGTTGGGACACCGGGGAGCTGTTTTTT. The encoded protein is CASSLEGAGWDTGELFF.

The table lists this clonotype with many counts. V gene TRBV7-2 combines with J gene TRBJ2-1, with D unclear. The CDR3 has 12 amino acids. Germline loops: CDR1 SGHTA, CDR2 FQGNSA. V was clipped by 5 bases and J by 7 bases, with 9 bases between them. CDR3 region: CASSLRTNEQFF. For the CDR3, the DNA is TGTGCCAGCAGCCTTCGCACAAATGAGCAGTTCTTC. Filled out from reference TRBV7-2 and TRBJ2-1, the complete variable domain reads GAGVSQSPSNKVTEKGKDVELRCDPISGHTALYWYRQSLGQGLEFLIYFQGNSAPDKSGLPSDRFSAERTGGSVSTLTIQRTQQEDSAVYLCASSLRTNEQFFGPGTRLTVL.

This clonotype has just a few counts. J is TRBJ1-2 and V is TRBV20-1; perhaps TRBD1 as D (5 bases). The germline V gene encodes CDR1 DFQATT and CDR2 SNEGSKA (reference sequence). This CDR3 region has 12 residues. V was shortened by 1 base and J by 10 bases, with 13 bases between the two germline ends. CDR3 nucleotide sequence: TGCAGTGCTAGAGCCCAGGGAGCGGACTACACCTTC. Amino acids: CSARAQGADYTF.